The clone carrying this T cell receptor beta chain was counted only a few times. No antigen is known for it. The CDR3 runs 17 residues. After removal of 0 bases from V and 5 bases from J, the junction contained 10 bases not matched to a gene. Per germline, CDR1 SGHRS and CDR2 YFSETQ. The investigators reverse transcribed all of the isolated RNA, so they sequenced expressed TCRB transcripts. Sequencing was performed with immunoSEQ multiplex PCR; in TCRdb, only in-frame clones are kept and a portion is missing. The top ten hold approximately 0.099% of the sample, which has hundreds of thousands of clones, about 14% seen once. The sample comes from a study of beta chain features in type 1 diabetes. Study-level results: Type 1 diabetes patients had VDJ junctions that carried fewer insertions and more deletions.

Material: naive CD4+ T cells from blood. The sequence was obtained from a man between 18 and 29 years old in good health. The rearrangement joins TRBV5-1 to TRBJ2-5, with 10 bases that match TRBD2. The DNA for the CDR3 is TGCGCCAGCAGCTTGGAGTCTAGCGGGAGTCTGAGGGAGACCCAGTACTTC. As protein: CASSLESSGSLRETQYF.